The present TCR beta chain was sequenced within a study of blood T cell repertoires in COVID-19. For the study at large: Collection of acute and convalescent COVID-19 samples took place in the United States, Italy and Spain. T cells, B-cell-depleted T cells, or PBMCs provided the cDNA or gDNA that served as material.

The authors' processing: Researchers report that nucleated cell counts were estimated from reference gene primer amplification. Only in-frame clones appear in the TCRdb table, and some are missing; sequencing was by immunoSEQ multiplex PCR. That table gives V, J and clone size, and the DNA gave D and trimming. In the table there are approximately 220,000 clones, more than 75% of which are singletons. The V and J ends lost 2 bases and 8 bases respectively, with 9 bases between them. CDR1 and CDR2 (germline): LGHDT, YNNKEL (reference sequence). The CDR3 has 12 amino acids. The sequencing input was peripheral blood. The chain links TRBV3-1 (or the pseudogene TRBV3-2) to TRBJ1-2; perhaps TRBD1 as D (5 bases). This receptor was taken from a man aged 50-59 years with acute or convalescent COVID-19. Here the CDR3 DNA reads TGTGCCAGCAGCCAATTGGGGGGAGGCTACACCTTC. It specifies CASSQLGGGYTF.